Listed below are T cell receptor beta chains from one sample, sequenced in a study of blood T cell repertoires in COVID-19. Only in-frame clones appear in the TCRdb table, and some are missing; sequencing was by immunoSEQ multiplex PCR. Of tens of thousands of clones listed, 80% to 90% are singletons. Sequenced sample: peripheral blood. The origin of the receptors is a man older than 75 with COVID-19, enrolled during active disease. The CDR3 runs from the conserved cysteine through the conserved F or W. The D gene is left open where the match is weak. A row's size may be missing; if present it is once, few, many or a size class.

J gene,V gene,clone size,D gene,CDR3 protein,CDR3 DNA
TRBJ2-1,TRBV10-3,once,TRBD2,CAISETQLAGVSEQFF,TGTGCCATCAGTGAGACCCAACTAGCGGGAGTAAGTGAGCAGTTCTTC
TRBJ1-2,TRBV19,.,.,CASSIRREGANGYTF,TGTGCCAGTAGTATCCGCAGGGAAGGGGCTAATGGCTACACCTTC
TRBJ1-2,TRBV4-1,few,.,CASSPRQNYGYTF,TGCGCCAGCAGCCCAAGACAGAACTATGGCTACACCTTC
TRBJ1-6,TRBV19,.,.,CASSTQGSGHSPLHF,TGTGCCAGTAGTACACAGGGTTCGGGACATTCACCCCTCCACTTT
TRBJ1-6,TRBV13,few,.,CASSSAGAGSSLHF,TGTGCCAGCAGCTCCGCAGGGGCAGGGTCATCCCTCCACTTT
TRBJ2-7,TRBV23-1,.,TRBD1,CASSQYYRDRSSYEQYF,TGCGCCAGCAGTCAGTATTATAGGGACAGGAGCTCCTACGAGCAGTACTTC
TRBJ2-2,TRBV29-1,.,.,CSVERQGSNTGELFF,TGCAGCGTTGAACGGCAGGGCTCGAACACCGGGGAGCTGTTTTTT
TRBJ2-7,TRBV5-4,.,TRBD2,CASSPRLAGFRYEQYF,TGTGCCAGCAGCCCAAGACTAGCGGGGTTTAGATACGAGCAGTACTTC
TRBJ2-2,TRBV11-3,.,.,CASSLVSGNTGELFF,TGTGCCAGCAGCCTCGTATCAGGGAACACCGGGGAGCTGTTTTTT
TRBJ1-5,TRBV6-2/TRBV6-3,.,.,CASSYLWGRDQPQHF,TGTGCCAGCAGTTACCTTTGGGGCCGAGATCAGCCCCAGCATTTT
TRBJ1-1,TRBV5-1,.,.,CASSLGIENTEAFF,TGCGCCAGCAGCCTGGGTATAGAGAACACTGAAGCTTTCTTT
TRBJ1-5,TRBV19,.,.,CASSIQNQPQHF,TGTGCCAGTAGTATCCAGAATCAGCCCCAGCATTTT
TRBJ1-5,TRBV7-9,.,TRBD1,CARTTGGEGNQPQHF,TGTGCCAGAACGACAGGGGGCGAGGGCAATCAGCCCCAGCATTTT
TRBJ1-2,TRBV21-1,.,.,CASSPNRKTGPPNYGYTF,TGTGCCAGCAGCCCTAACAGAAAGACAGGGCCGCCCAACTATGGCTACACCTTC
TRBJ2-6,TRBV19,.,.,CASKQNSGANVPTF,TGTGCCAGTAAACAGAACTCTGGGGCCAACGTCCCGACTTTC
TRBJ1-6,TRBV9,.,TRBD1,CASSSGTENSPLHF,TGTGCCAGCAGCTCCGGGACAGAGAATTCACCCCTCCACTTT
TRBJ2-7,TRBV2,.,.,CATSGFFYEQYF,TGTGCAACGTCGGGGTTTTTCTACGAGCAGTACTTC
TRBJ2-1,TRBV5-1,.,TRBD2,CASSDSGSSYNEQFF,TGCGCCAGCAGCGATAGCGGGAGCTCCTACAATGAGCAGTTCTTC
TRBJ2-1,TRBV24-1,.,TRBD1,CATSDTGTGTGYEQFF,TGTGCCACCAGTGACACCGGGACAGGGACCGGCTATGAGCAGTTCTTC
TRBJ1-3,TRBV6-6,.,.,CASSLIGSGNTIYF,TGTGCCAGCAGTTTGATCGGCTCTGGAAACACCATATATTTT
TRBJ1-2,TRBV27,once,TRBD1,CASSSQGSINYGYTF,TGTGCCAGCAGTTCACAGGGGTCAATCAACTATGGCTACACCTTC
TRBJ2-3,TRBV19,.,TRBD1,CASSGTGTDTQYF,TGTGCCAGTAGTGGGACAGGGACAGATACGCAGTATTTT
TRBJ1-1,TRBV10-3,.,TRBD1,CAIRGTGNTEAFF,TGTGCCATCAGGGGGACAGGGAACACTGAAGCTTTCTTT
TRBJ2-7,TRBV7-2,.,TRBD2,CASSFLGTSSYEQYF,TGTGCCAGCAGCTTCCTAGGGACTAGCTCCTACGAGCAGTACTTC
TRBJ1-2,TRBV6-1,.,.,CASSDGAPGDGYTF,TGTGCCAGCAGTGATGGGGCCCCAGGGGATGGCTACACCTTC
TRBJ1-5,TRBV19,.,.,CASSYSNQPQHF,TGTGCCAGTAGCTATAGCAATCAGCCCCAGCATTTT
TRBJ1-5,TRBV5-4,.,.,CASSSPAGPQHF,TGTGCCAGCAGCTCACCGGCGGGGCCCCAGCATTTT
TRBJ1-1,TRBV5-1,.,.,CASSLAGVGTTEAFF,TGCGCCAGCAGCTTGGCGGGGGTCGGGACCACTGAAGCTTTCTTT
TRBJ2-7,TRBV11-3,.,TRBD1,CASSLNGQGTYEQYF,TGTGCCAGCAGCTTAAATGGACAGGGGACCTACGAGCAGTACTTC
TRBJ2-5,TRBV12-3/TRBV12-4,few,TRBD2,CARRDGGGETQYF,TGTGCCCGCAGGGACGGGGGGGGAGAGACCCAGTACTTC
TRBJ2-2,TRBV29-1,.,.,CSAKVQGPGELFF,TGCAGCGCTAAAGTCCAGGGTCCCGGGGAGCTGTTTTTT
TRBJ2-1,TRBV19,once,.,CASSPGGGVEVGGQFF,TGTGCCAGTAGCCCAGGTGGCGGGGTTGAGGTCGGGGGGCAGTTCTTC
TRBJ2-5,TRBV9,few,.,CASSVTPAGAQYF,TGTGCCAGCAGCGTTACCCCCGCCGGGGCCCAGTACTTC
TRBJ1-2,TRBV3-1/TRBV3-2,.,.,CASSQVRKPTNYGYTF,TGTGCCAGCAGCCAAGTCAGGAAGCCTACTAACTATGGCTACACCTTC
TRBJ2-6,TRBV7-3,.,.,CASSLNAPGYSGANVLTF,TGTGCCAGCAGCTTAAATGCCCCAGGATATTCTGGGGCCAACGTCCTGACTTTC
TRBJ2-1,TRBV7-9,.,TRBD2,CASSLDLTSQHNEQFF,TGTGCCAGCAGCTTAGATTTGACTAGCCAACACAATGAGCAGTTCTTC
TRBJ1-3,TRBV27,.,.,CASSLGTGLGDTIYF,TGTGCCAGCAGTTTAGGAACAGGGCTTGGGGACACCATATATTTT
TRBJ1-1,TRBV19,.,.,CATGRGYEAFF,TGTGCCACCGGGCGGGGTTATGAAGCTTTCTTT
TRBJ2-1,TRBV19,.,TRBD2,CASSTPREGKDEQFF,TGTGCCAGTAGTACCCCCCGGGAGGGAAAGGATGAGCAGTTCTTC
TRBJ2-5,TRBV5-4,.,TRBD2,CASKGLAGGLQETQYF,TGTGCCAGCAAAGGACTAGCGGGAGGCCTACAAGAGACCCAGTACTTC
TRBJ1-5,TRBV10-3,few,.,CAISDRGGSQPQHF,TGTGCCATCAGTGATAGAGGGGGAAGTCAGCCCCAGCATTTT
TRBJ2-7,TRBV18,.,.,CASSPTRADYEQYF,TGTGCCAGCTCTCCTACTAGAGCCGACTACGAGCAGTACTTC
TRBJ2-7,TRBV27,.,.,CASSLYHSSYEQYF,TGTGCCAGCAGTTTATACCACTCCTCCTACGAGCAGTACTTC
TRBJ2-4,TRBV13,.,.,CASSLFEGVKNIQYF,TGTGCCAGCAGCCTTTTCGAGGGAGTCAAAAACATTCAGTACTTC
TRBJ1-2,TRBV6-5,.,TRBD1,CASRGTGEGYTF,TGTGCCAGCAGGGGGACAGGGGAAGGCTACACCTTC
TRBJ2-1,TRBV5-5,.,TRBD2,CASSRTSGGPSEQFF,TGTGCCAGCAGTAGGACTAGCGGGGGTCCTAGTGAGCAGTTCTTC
TRBJ1-2,TRBV19,.,.,CASSGQGNYGYTF,TGTGCCAGTAGTGGCCAGGGGAACTATGGCTACACCTTC
TRBJ2-1,TRBV27,.,TRBD2,CASRPLAGGQLNEQFF,TGTGCCAGCAGGCCTCTAGCGGGAGGCCAACTGAATGAGCAGTTCTTC
TRBJ1-3,TRBV18,.,.,CASSRTADSGNTIYF,TGTGCCAGCTCCCGCACAGCGGACTCTGGAAACACCATATATTTT
TRBJ2-3,TRBV12-3/TRBV12-4,.,.,CASRTGSTDTQYF,TGTGCCAGCAGAACAGGGAGCACAGATACGCAGTATTTT
TRBJ1-1,TRBV24-1,.,.,CATERVTEAFF,TGTGCCACCGAGAGGGTGACTGAAGCTTTCTTT
TRBJ2-2,TRBV29-1,.,.,CSVESRVNTGELFF,TGCAGCGTTGAGAGCCGGGTGAACACCGGGGAGCTGTTTTTT
TRBJ1-5,TRBV28,.,TRBD1,CASRGGQGAWQPQHF,TGTGCCAGCAGGGGGGGACAGGGGGCATGGCAGCCCCAGCATTTT
TRBJ1-1,TRBV6-2/TRBV6-3,.,.,CASSLQGGGTEAFF,TGTGCCAGCAGCTTACAGGGCGGGGGCACTGAAGCTTTCTTT
TRBJ1-2,TRBV30,.,TRBD1,CAWNPDRGLYGYTF,TGTGCCTGGAATCCCGACAGGGGGCTCTATGGCTACACCTTC
TRBJ2-7,TRBV20-1,.,TRBD2,CSASMPSGSSSYEQYF,TGCAGTGCTAGTATGCCTAGCGGGAGCTCCTCCTACGAGCAGTACTTC
TRBJ1-2,TRBV5-3,.,.,CARSLQEVSNYGYTF,TGTGCCAGAAGCTTGCAGGAGGTATCTAACTATGGCTACACCTTC